One TCR beta chain is described in this entry. This receptor's antigen is unknown. Per-base quality was not reported, and no clone a single base away is much larger than it. These data come from a study of shared clonotypes between healthy human individuals (dated by TCRdb to 2020 to 2021). In terms of the full investigation: The cohort comprised a couple of women and three men aged 18 to 49 years. For each donor, CD4 naive and CD4 memory were each given three plates, CD8 naive was given two plates, and CD8 memory was given one plate. To estimate repertoire size and how much clonotypes are shared between individuals, the study performed deep sequencing of blood TCR repertoires from a few healthy adults. Different laboratories and diverse techniques were used to prepare libraries and sequence TCR repertoires, to increase sequencing depth and limit assay-specific biases. Per donor, leukapheresis produced somewhere between about 0.85 and 9.5 billion PBMCs. Here is what the overall study found, with its caveats: Clonotypes shared by all four sorted-subset donors showed higher generation probabilities than non-shared clonotypes. Even with the large sequencing depth, rarefaction of the sorted-subset datasets indicated that sequencing was incomplete. Naive subsets generally had larger estimated clonotype richness than memory subsets did. Because the study included a small number of donors, the genetic and exposure-history diversity represented was limited. Only blood was sampled, and tissue TCR repertoires likely differ from those in blood. Pairwise subsampling indicated that sequencing depth was expected to affect the degree of clonotype sharing among donors. Across a handful of donors, about 5% of naive CD4, roughly 3.5% of naive CD8, about 2.3% of memory CD4, and roughly 0.4% of memory CD8 clonotypes were shared.

Donors were healthy HIV-negative adults with no recently reported acute infections or vaccinations. Only Caucasian adults living in Nashville, Tennessee, USA were represented among the donors. Magnetic negative selection was used to enrich CD4+ T cells, after which naive cells were positively selected on CD45RA and the negative fraction became the memory subset. After blood collection by leukapheresis, PBMCs were isolated using Ficoll-Histopaque density gradient centrifugation and then cryopreserved in the vapor phase of liquid nitrogen. Analytical flow cytometry was used to check the purity and quantity of every magnetically sorted T cell population. From each sorted fraction, genomic DNA was isolated and quantified by UV absorbance on a Nanodrop 2000c. The CDR3 starts with the cysteine, ends with the phenylalanine, and has 13 residues. The only DNA kept is the CDR3, 39 bases in frame from the first base. From a lookup of the germline V gene, CDR1 and CDR2 are MDHEN and SYDVKM.

Using the deep immunoSEQ assay, TCR CDR3 regions were amplified from genomic DNA by multiplex PCR. Genomic DNA extracted from each cell subset was distributed evenly over all wells of several immunoSEQ 96-well plates, and each plate served as one replicate. Each replicate PCR for sorted subsets received about 180 ng genomic DNA, equal to about 29,000 T cell genomes. Purified libraries were quantified with a Qubit 3.0 fluorometer, sized on a Bioanalyzer 2100, and re-quantified with the KAPA Library Quantification kit. Each immunoSEQ 96-well plate was sequenced on its own single-read 150-cycle Illumina NextSeq 550 flow cell. The paper's processing steps were these. Because only junctional sequences without quality scores were contained in the immunoSEQ output, filtering matching that applied to full-length reads could not be performed. To assign V/J genes and CDR3, sequences were annotated against IMGT germline references using PyIR, a Python wrapper for IgBLAST v1.9. Reads with weak V/J assignments (E-value above 1e-6), missing CDR3, stop codons, out-of-frame junctions, or ambiguous translated residues were removed. V3J clonotypes were defined as sequences sharing the same inferred V gene, J gene, and CDR3 amino acid sequence. To compute the percentage overlap between repertoires, the number of shared unique clonotypes was divided by the size of the smaller repertoire. Richness of each repertoire was evaluated using RTK rarefaction, the Chao1 estimator, and Recon v2.1 estimates of unobserved clonotypes. For all TCRbeta clonotypes obtained by the gDNA method from a few donors, generation probabilities were computed with OLGA. TCRdb stores this immuneACCESS table with in-frame sequences only. Part of the clones is absent; in the studies checked, under half of the shortfall reflects unresolved V genes, and no reason is known for the rest. Clonal size and the V and J genes are those of that table, whereas D and trimming came from the DNA. This sample is represented by about 510,000 clones; 90% to 97% of them were singletons. About 0.064% of the sample lies in the top ten.

The source is a woman aged 25 to 45 in good health. The V and J genes are TRBV28 and TRBJ2-5, with TRBD2 perhaps the D gene, on 6 matching bases. Matching the DNA end better, TRBJ2-7 makes the J call doubtful. The specimen was naive CD4+ T cells sorted from blood. Read against the paper, the sample's cell subset or site label means: CD45RA+ positively selected. The bases are TGTGCCAGCAGTTCGGGACTTCTTTACGAGCAGTACTTC. It specifies CASSSGLLYEQYF.